This T cell receptor (beta chain) was sequenced in a study of blood T cell repertoires in COVID-19. Assignments of participants to cohorts depended upon their own reported clinical history. Each recovered donor of Cohort 3 presented with two negative PCRs, clearance, or symptom resolution. J lost 2 bases, V lost 0 bases, and 5 bases had no gene match. The CDR3 consists of 16 residues. Germline-derived CDR1 and CDR2 are MNHEY and SVGEGT. TCRdb keeps only in-frame clones here, not all; method: immunoSEQ multiplex PCR. The repertoire includes 150,000 or so clones, roughly 80% of them detected once, and roughly 8% sits in the top ten.

Sequencing was done on a sample of PBMCs or T cells enriched from blood (not recorded which). The V and J genes are TRBV6-2 or TRBV6-3 and TRBJ2-3, with 7 nucleotides matching TRBD2. The clonotype originates from a woman between 50 and 59 years old who had recovered from COVID-19. CDR3 sequence (DNA): TGTGCCAGCAGTTACTCGGGAAGCGGGACCACAGATACGCAGTATTTT. Protein: CASSYSGSGTTDTQYF.